This T cell receptor beta chain is from a study of post-analysis software for immune sequencing data. Study-wide results and limits: Higher frequency in patients than in controls was seen for about five TRBV segments, with TRBV5-6, TRBV5-1 and TRBV20-1 among them. Controls' normalized Chao1 diversity significantly exceeded that of multiple sclerosis patients.

Comment on this clonotype: The antigen is unknown.

The CDR3 length is 14 residues. Between the trimmed V and J ends, which lost 1 base and 0 bases, there was a span of 8 bases. Per the germline V gene, CDR1 is DFQATT and CDR2 is SNEGSKA (reference sequence). Sequencing libraries made from TCR beta cDNA carried unique molecular identifiers. TCRdb reanalysed the PCR reads using MiXCR and keeps one entry per CDR3 protein. Here the sample spans 650,000 to 850,000 distinct CDR3 sequences, roughly 58% being singletons. The rearrangement joins TRBV20-1 to TRBJ2-3, with unresolved D. Specimen: blood. The source of this sequence is a girl between 5 and 17 years old with multiple sclerosis. The CDR3 DNA follows: TGCAGTGCTAGAGTAGGGTCTAGCACAGATACGCAGTATTTT. It translates to CSARVGSSTDTQYF.